This T cell receptor (beta chain) was sequenced during a study of cytomegalovirus exposure and HLA in healthy donors (dated 2017 in TCRdb). A note on the overall study: According to a later analysis, the roughly 130 validation repertoires were produced on the same platform as the 600 to 850 repertoires of the first cohort. The study was designed to test whether signatures of past pathogen exposure could be identified by cataloging public T cell receptors. Along with the roughly 710-subject first cohort, a separate validation cohort of over a hundred different subjects was used. To predict cytomegalovirus infection status, the study brought together high-throughput TCR immunosequencing, statistical association of individual TCRs with disease status, and machine learning.

Worth noting for this clone: Its antigen remains undetermined. One base away there is no much larger clone; base qualities are not given.

Separate from the roughly 700-subject first cohort, the validation cohort of some 130 subjects was the group to which the donors belonged. The library relied on the immunoSEQ multiplex PCR assay. As for the authors' bioinformatics: A statistical classification framework was developed to diagnose cytomegalovirus status using the catalog of TCR beta chain sequences. TCRdb obtained this table from immuneACCESS and retained in-frame rearrangements with V and J assigned. These tables miss some clones; where compared with another copy, unresolved V genes account for less than half of the shortfall, and the remainder is unexplained. The DNA gave D and trimming, while V, J and clone size come from that table. The sample records under 200,000 clones, around nine tenths of which are singletons. The top ten clones comprise about 2.2% of the sample. Overall study results and their limits: In a later analysis, TCRs clustered in the first cohort were found to also tend to co-occur in the approximately 120 validation repertoires, with 90% to 95% of cluster scores above 0. Most TCR sequences were seen in very few donors, while some public TCRs were found in many individuals. Cytomegalovirus status was reported to be diagnosed by the classifier with high specificity and sensitivity in both the original and validation cohorts. According to the authors, the approach could potentially be generalized to other disease states and immunological phenotypes. A later analysis had no HLA typing for the validation cohort, so co-occurrence there was scored across all 120 or so repertoires. Three of the identified cytomegalovirus-associated TCR beta chains were confirmed in vitro to be specific for cytomegalovirus antigens. A total of about 180 TCR beta chains were listed by the study as associated with cytomegalovirus.

From cysteine to phenylalanine, the CDR3 is 15 amino acids long. Only CDR3 DNA remains: 45 bases, in frame from the first base. Ends trimmed: V by 7 bases, J by 4 bases; bases unmatched to a gene: 12. This TCR came from a woman in her late teens or twenties in good health and CMV-seronegative. Recombination connected TRBV23-1 to TRBJ2-5, and TRBD1 aligns with 7 junction nucleotides. TRBV23-1 qualifies as an ORF whose function is uncertain. The material sequenced was PBMCs. CDR3 sequence: CASTRGASGGETQYF. Read as DNA, the sequence is TGCGCCAGCACCCGGGGAGCTTCAGGGGGAGAGACCCAGTACTTC.